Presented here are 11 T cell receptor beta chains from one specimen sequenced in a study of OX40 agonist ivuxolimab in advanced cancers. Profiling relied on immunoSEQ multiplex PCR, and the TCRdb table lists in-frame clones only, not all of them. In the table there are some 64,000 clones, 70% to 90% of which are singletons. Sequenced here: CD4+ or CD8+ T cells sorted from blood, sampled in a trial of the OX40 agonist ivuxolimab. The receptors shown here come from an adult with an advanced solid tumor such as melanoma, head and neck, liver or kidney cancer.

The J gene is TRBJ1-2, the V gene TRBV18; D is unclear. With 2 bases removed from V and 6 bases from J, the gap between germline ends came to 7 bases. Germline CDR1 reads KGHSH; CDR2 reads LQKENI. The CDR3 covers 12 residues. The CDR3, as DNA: TGTGCCAGCTCACCAAGAAGTGATGGCTACACCTTC. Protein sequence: CASSPRSDGYTF.

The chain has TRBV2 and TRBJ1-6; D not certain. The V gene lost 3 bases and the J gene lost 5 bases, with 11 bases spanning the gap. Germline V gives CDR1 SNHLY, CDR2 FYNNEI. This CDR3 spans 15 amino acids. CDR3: CASSDWQPNNSPLHF. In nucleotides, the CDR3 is TGTGCCAGCAGTGATTGGCAGCCAAATAATTCACCCCTCCACTTT.

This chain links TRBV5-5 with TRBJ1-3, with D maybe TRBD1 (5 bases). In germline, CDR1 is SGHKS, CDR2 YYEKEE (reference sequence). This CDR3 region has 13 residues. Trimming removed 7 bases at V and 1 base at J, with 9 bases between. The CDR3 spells CASGRGSGNTIYF. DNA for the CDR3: TGTGCCAGCGGTCGGGGGTCTGGAAACACCATATATTTT.

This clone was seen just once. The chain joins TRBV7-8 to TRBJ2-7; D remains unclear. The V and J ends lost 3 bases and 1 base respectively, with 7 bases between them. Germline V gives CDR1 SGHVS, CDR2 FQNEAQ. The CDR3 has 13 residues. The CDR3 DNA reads TGTGCCAGCAGCTTTTACACGTCCTACGAGCAGTACTTC. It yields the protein CASSFYTSYEQYF. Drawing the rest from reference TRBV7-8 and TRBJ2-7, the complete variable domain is GAGVSQSPRYKVAKRGQDVALRCDPISGHVSLFWYQQALGQGPEFLTYFQNEAQLDKSGLPSDRFFAERPEGSVSTLKIQRTQQEDSAVYLCASSFYTSYEQYFGPGTRLTVT.

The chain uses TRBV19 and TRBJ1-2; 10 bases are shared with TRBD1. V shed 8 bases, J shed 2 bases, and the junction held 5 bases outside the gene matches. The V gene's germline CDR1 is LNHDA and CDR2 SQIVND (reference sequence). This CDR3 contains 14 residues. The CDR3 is CASVPGQGNYGYTF. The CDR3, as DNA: TGTGCCAGTGTCCCGGGACAGGGGAACTATGGCTACACCTTC. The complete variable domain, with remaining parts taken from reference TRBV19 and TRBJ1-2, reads DGGITQSPKYLFRKEGQNVTLSCEQNLNHDAMYWYRQDPGQGLRLIYYSQIVNDFQKGDIAEGYSVSREKKESFPLTVTSAQKNPTAFYLCASVPGQGNYGYTFGSGTRLTVV.

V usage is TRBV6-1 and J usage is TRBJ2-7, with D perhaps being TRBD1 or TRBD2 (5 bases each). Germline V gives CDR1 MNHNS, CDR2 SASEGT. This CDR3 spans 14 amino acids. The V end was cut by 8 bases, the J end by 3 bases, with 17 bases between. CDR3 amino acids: CASQSGPADYEQYF. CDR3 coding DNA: TGTGCCAGCCAGTCGGGACCAGCGGACTACGAGCAGTACTTC.

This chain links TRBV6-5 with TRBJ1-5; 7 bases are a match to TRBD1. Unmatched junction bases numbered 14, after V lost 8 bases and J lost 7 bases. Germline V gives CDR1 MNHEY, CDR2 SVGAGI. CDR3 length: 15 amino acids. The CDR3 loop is CASHPSQGVRQPQHF. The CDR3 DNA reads TGTGCCAGCCATCCGAGTCAGGGGGTCAGACAGCCCCAGCATTTT.

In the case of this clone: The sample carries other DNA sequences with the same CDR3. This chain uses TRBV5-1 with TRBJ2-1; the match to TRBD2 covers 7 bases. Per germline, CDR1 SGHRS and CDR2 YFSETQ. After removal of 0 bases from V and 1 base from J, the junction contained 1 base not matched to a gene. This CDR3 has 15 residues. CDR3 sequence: CASSLGGGSYNEQFF. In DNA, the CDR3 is TGCGCCAGCAGCTTGGGCGGGGGTTCCTACAATGAGCAGTTCTTC.

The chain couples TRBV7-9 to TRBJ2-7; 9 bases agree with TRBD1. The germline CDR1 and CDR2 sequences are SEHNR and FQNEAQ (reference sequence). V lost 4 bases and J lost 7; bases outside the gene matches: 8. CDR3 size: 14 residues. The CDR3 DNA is TGTGCCAGCAGCTCTAGGACAGGGGAGGGTGAGCAGTACTTC. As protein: CASSSRTGEGEQYF.

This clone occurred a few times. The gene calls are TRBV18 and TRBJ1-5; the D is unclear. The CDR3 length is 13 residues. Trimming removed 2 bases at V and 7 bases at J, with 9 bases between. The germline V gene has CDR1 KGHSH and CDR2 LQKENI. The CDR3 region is CASSPGPRQPQHF. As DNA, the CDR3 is TGTGCCAGCTCACCAGGGCCCAGGCAGCCCCAGCATTTT.

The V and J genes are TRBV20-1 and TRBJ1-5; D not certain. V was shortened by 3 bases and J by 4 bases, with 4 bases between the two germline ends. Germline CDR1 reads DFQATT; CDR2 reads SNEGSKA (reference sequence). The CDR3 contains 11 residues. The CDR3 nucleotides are TGCAGTGCTAGTCCAAATCAGCCCCAGCATTTT. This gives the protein CSASPNQPQHF.